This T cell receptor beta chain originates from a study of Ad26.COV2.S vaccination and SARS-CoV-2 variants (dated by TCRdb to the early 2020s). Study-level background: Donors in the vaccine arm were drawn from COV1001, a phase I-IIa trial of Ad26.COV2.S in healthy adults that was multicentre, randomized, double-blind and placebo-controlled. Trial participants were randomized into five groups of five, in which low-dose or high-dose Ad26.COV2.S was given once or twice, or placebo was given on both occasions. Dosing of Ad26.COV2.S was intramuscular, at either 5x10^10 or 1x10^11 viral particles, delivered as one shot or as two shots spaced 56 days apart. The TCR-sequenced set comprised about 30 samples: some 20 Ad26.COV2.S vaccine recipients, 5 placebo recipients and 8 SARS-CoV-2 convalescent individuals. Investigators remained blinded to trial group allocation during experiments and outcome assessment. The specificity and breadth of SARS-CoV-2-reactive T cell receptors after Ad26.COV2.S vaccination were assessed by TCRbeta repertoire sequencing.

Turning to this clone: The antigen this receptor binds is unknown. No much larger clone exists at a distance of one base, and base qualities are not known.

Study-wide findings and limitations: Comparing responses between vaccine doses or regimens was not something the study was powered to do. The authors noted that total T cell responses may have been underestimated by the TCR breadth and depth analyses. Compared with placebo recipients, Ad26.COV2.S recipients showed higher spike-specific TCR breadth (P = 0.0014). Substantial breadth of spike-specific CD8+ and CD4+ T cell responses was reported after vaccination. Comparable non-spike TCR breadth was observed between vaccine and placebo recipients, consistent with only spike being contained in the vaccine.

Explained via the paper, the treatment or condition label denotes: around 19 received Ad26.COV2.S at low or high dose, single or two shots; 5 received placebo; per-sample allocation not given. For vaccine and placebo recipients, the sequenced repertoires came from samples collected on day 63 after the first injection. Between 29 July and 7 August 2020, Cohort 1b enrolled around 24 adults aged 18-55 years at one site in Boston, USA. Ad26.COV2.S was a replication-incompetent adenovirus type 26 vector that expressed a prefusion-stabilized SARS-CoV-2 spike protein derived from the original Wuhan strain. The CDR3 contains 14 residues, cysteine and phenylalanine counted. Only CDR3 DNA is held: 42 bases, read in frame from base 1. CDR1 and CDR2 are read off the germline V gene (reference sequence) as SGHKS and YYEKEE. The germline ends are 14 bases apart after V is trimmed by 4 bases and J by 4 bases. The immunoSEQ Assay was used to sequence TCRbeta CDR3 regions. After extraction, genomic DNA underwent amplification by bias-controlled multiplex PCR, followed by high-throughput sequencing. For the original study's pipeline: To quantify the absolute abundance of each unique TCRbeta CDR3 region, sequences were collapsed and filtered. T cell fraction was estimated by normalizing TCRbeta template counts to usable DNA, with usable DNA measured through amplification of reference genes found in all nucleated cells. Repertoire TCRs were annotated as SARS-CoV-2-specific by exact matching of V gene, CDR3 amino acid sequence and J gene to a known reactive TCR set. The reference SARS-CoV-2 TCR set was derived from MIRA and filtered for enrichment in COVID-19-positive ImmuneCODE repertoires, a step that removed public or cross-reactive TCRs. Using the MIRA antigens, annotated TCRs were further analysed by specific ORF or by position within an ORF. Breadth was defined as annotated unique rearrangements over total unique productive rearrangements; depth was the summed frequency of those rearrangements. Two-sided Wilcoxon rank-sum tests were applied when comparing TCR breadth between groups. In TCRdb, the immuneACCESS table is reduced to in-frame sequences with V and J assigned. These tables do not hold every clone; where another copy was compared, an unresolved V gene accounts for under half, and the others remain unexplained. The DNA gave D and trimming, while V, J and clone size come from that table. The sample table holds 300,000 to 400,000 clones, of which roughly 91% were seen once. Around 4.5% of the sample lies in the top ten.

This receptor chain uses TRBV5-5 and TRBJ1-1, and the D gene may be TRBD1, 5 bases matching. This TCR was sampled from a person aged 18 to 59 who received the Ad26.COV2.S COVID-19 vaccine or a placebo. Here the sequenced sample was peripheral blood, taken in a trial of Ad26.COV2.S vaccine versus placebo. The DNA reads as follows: TGTGCCAGCAGCCATTATACGGGGGGCACTGAAGCTTTCTTT. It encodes CASSHYTGGTEAFF.